This TCR beta chain was retrieved from a study of T cell responses to AZD1222 COVID-19 vaccine. This clone appeared a single time. CDR3 size: 14 residues. Trimming took 6 bases from V and 2 from J, leaving 15 bases between them. Germline assignment: CDR1 SGHRS and CDR2 YFSETQ. Produced via immunoSEQ multiplex PCR; TCRdb's table is partial and in-frame only. Counted here are tens of thousands of clones, roughly 90% occurring once; the ten biggest clones make up about 3%. This chain connects TRBV5-1 to TRBJ2-7; D is perhaps TRBD1 or TRBD2 (5 bases each). The TCR comes from an adult in good health. Here the sequenced sample was peripheral blood, taken on day 0 of AZD1222 vaccination. CDR3 protein: CASTSGTEAYEQYF. The DNA for the CDR3 is TGCGCCAGCACCTCCGGGACGGAGGCCTACGAGCAGTACTTC.